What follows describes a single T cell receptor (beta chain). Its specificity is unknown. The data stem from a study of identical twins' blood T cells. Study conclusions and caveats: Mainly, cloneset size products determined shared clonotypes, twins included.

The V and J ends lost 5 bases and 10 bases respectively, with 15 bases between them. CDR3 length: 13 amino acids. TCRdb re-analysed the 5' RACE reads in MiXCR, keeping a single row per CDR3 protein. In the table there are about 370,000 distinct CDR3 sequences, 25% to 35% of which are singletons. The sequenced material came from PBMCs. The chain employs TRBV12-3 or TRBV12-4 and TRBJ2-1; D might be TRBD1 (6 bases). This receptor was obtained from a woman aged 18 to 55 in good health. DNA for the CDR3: TGTGCCAGCAGTCGAAACAGGGTTGAGGAGCAGTTCTTC. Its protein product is CASSRNRVEEQFF.